This T cell receptor beta chain was observed in a study of blood T cells in healthy people across ages. This clonotype came up many times. Germline V gene data show CDR1 as DFQATT and CDR2 as SNEGSKA (reference sequence). The ends were cut back, 3 bases at V and 8 bases at J, with 16 bases in the middle. This CDR3 has 13 amino acids. Sample-barcoded 5' priming and a J-beta primer mix drove a second PCR of roughly 7 to 11 cycles. Using its own MiXCR run on the 5' RACE reads, TCRdb lists one record per CDR3 protein. Among 1.5 million to 2 million distinct CDR3 sequences listed, 28% were seen once. Sequenced input: blood. The V and J genes are TRBV20-1 and TRBJ1-2; no clear D. This sequence was found in a woman in her thirties in good health. CDR3 protein: CSARKDGVGGYTF. The CDR3 DNA is TGCAGTGCTAGGAAAGATGGGGTCGGAGGCTACACCTTC.